This T cell receptor beta chain is from a study of blood T cell repertoires in COVID-19. Across the whole study: T cells, B-cell-depleted T cells, or PBMCs provided the cDNA or gDNA that served as material.

Libraries were prepared by immunoSEQ multiplex PCR; TCRdb keeps only in-frame clonotypes and omits some of them. The table has some 240,000 clones, 89% seen once. This clonotype was sampled from a man aged 60-69 years who had recovered from COVID-19. Sequenced material: peripheral blood.

The CDR3 sequence: CASSPMEGLAGYNEQFF. CDR3 nucleotides: TGTGCCAGCAGTCCGATGGAGGGACTAGCGGGGTACAATGAGCAGTTCTTC. This rearrangement joins TRBV27 to TRBJ2-1; TRBD2 aligns across 13 bases. Germline trimming cut 5 bases from V and 4 bases from J; bases unmatched to any gene: 8. Germline V gene sequence: CDR1 MNHEY, CDR2 SMNVEV (reference sequence). This CDR3 is 17 amino acids long.